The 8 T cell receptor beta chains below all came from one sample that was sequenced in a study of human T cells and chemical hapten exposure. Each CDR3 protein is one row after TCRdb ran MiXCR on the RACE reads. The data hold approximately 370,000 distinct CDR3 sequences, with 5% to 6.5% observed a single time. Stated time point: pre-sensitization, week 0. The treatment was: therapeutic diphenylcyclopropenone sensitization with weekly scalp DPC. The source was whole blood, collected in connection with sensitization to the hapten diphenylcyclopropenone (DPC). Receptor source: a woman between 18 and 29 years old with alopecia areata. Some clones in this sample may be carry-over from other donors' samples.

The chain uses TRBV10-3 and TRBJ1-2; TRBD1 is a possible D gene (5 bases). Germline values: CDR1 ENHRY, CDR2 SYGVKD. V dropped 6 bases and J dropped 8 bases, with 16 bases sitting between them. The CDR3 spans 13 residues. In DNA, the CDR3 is TGTGCCATCAGCCCACCGGGGCGAGAAGGCTACACCTTC. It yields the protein CAISPPGREGYTF.

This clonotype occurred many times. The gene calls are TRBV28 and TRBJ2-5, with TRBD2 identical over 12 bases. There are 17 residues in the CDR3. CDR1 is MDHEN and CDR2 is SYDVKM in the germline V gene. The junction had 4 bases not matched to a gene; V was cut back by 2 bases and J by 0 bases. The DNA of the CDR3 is TGTGCCAGCAGTTTAGAACTAGCGGGGGGTTACCAAGAGACCCAGTACTTC. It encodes CASSLELAGGYQETQYF.

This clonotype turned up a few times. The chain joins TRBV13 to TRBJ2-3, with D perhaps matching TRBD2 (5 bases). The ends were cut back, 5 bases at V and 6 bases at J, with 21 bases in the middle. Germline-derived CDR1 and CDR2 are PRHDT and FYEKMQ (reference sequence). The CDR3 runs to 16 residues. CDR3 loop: CASSVGLRLHTDTQYF. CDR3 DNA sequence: TGTGCCAGCAGCGTCGGACTCCGACTACACACGGATACGCAGTATTTT.

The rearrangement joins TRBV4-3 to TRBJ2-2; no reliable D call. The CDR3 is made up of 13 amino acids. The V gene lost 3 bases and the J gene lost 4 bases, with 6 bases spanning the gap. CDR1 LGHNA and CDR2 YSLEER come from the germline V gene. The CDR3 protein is CASSHGPTGELFF. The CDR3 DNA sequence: TGCGCCAGCAGCCACGGCCCCACCGGGGAGCTGTTTTTT.

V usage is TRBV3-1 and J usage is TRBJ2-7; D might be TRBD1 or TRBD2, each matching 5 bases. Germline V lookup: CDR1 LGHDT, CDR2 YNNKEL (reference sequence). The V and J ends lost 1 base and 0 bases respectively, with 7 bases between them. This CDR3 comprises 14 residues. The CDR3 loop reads CASSQAGASYEQYF. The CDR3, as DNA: TGTGCCAGCAGCCAAGCCGGGGCCTCCTACGAGCAGTACTTC.

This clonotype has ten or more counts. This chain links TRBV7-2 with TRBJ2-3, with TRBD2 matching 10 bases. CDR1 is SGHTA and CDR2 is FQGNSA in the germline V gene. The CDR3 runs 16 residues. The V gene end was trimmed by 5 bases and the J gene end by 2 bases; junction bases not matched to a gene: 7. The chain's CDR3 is CASSPALAGATDTQYF. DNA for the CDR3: TGTGCCAGCAGCCCCGCGCTAGCGGGGGCCACAGATACGCAGTATTTT.

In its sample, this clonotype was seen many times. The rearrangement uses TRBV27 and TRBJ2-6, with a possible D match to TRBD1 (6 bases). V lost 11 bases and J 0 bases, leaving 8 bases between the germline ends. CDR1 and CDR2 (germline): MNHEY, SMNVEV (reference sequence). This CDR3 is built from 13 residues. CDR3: CAARGSGANVLTF. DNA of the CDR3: TGTGCCGCCAGGGGCTCTGGGGCCAACGTCCTGACTTTC.

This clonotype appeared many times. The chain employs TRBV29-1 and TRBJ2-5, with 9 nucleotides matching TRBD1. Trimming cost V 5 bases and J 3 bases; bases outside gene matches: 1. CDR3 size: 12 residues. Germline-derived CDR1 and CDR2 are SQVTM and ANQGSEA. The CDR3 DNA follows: TGCAGCGTTTGGACAGGGGAAGAGACCCAGTACTTC. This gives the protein CSVWTGEETQYF.